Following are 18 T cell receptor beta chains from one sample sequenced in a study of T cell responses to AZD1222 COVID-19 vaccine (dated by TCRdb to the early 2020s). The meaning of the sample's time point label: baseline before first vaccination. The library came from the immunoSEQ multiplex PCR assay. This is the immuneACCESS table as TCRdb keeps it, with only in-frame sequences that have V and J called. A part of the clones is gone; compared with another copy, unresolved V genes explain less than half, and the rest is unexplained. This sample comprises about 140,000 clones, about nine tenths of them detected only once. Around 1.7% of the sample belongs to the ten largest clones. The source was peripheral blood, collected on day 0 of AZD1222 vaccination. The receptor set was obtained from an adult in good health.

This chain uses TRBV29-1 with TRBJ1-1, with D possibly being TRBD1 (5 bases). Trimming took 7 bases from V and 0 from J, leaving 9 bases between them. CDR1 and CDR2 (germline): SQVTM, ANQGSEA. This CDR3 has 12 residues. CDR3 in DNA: TGCAGCGCTGCGACAGTGAACACTGAAGCTTTCTTT. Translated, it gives CSAATVNTEAFF.

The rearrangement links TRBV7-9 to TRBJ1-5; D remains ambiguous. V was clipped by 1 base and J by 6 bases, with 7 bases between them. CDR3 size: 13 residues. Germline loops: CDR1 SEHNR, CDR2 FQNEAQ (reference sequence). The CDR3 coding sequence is TGTGCCAGCAGCTTAGAATGGAGTCAGCCCCAGCATTTT. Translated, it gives CASSLEWSQPQHF. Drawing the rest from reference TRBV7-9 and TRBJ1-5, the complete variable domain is DTGVSQNPRHKITKRGQNVTFRCDPISEHNRLYWYRQTLGQGPEFLTYFQNEAQLEKSRLLSDRFSAERPKGSFSTLEIQRTEQGDSAMYLCASSLEWSQPQHFGDGTRLSIL.

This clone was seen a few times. CDR3: CASTGGQHNSPLHF. DNA for the CDR3: TGTGCCAGTACAGGGGGACAGCATAATTCACCCCTCCACTTT. This chain links TRBV19 with TRBJ1-6, with TRBD1 identical over 7 bases. The CDR3 has 14 residues. The germline V gene has CDR1 LNHDA and CDR2 SQIVND (reference sequence). J lost 5 bases, V lost 7 bases, and 5 bases had no gene match.

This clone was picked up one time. Written as DNA, the CDR3 is TGCGCCAGCAGCTTGGGGGGACGGCAAAACACTGAAGCTTTCTTT. Protein sequence: CASSLGGRQNTEAFF. The J gene is TRBJ1-1, the V gene TRBV5-1; D might be TRBD1 (5 bases). CDR1 and CDR2 (germline): SGHRS, YFSETQ. CDR3 size: 15 residues. The germline V and J ends were trimmed by 0 bases and 2 bases, with 11 bases remaining between them.

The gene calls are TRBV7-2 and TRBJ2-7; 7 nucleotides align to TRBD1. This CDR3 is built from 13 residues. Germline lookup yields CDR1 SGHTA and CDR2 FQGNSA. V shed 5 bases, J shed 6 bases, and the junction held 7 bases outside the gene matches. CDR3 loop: CASSLRTGGEQYF. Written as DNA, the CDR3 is TGTGCCAGCAGCCTTCGGACAGGCGGCGAGCAGTACTTC.

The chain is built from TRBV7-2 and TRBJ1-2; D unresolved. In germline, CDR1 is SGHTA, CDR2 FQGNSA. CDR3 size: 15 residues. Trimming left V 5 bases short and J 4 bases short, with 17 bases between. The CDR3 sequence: CASSPTVDLSYGYTF. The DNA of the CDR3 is TGTGCCAGCAGCCCAACAGTCGACTTAAGCTATGGCTACACCTTC.

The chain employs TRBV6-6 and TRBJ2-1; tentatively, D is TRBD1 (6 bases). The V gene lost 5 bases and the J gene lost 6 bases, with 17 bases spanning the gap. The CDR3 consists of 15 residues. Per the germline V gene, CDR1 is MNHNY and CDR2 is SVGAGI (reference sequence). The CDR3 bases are TGTGCCAGCAGTCCTCGTGGGGGCACGGTCAATGAGCAGTTCTTC. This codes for CASSPRGGTVNEQFF.

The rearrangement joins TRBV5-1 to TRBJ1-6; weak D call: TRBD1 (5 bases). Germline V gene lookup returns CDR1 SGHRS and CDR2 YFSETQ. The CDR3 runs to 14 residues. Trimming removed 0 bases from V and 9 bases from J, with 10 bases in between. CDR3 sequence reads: CASSLGGRASPLHF. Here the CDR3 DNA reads TGCGCCAGCAGCTTGGGGGGCAGGGCTTCACCCCTCCACTTT.

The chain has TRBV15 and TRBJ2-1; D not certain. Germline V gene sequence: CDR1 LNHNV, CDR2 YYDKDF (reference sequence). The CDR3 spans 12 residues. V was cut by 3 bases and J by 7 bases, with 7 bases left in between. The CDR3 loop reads CATSSVGNEQFF. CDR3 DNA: TGTGCCACCAGCAGTGTTGGGAATGAGCAGTTCTTC. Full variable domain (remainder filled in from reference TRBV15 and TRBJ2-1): DAMVIQNPRYQVTQFGKPVTLSCSQTLNHNVMYWYQQKSSQAPKLLFHYYDKDFNNEADTPDNFQSRRPNTSFCFLDIRSPGLGDTAMYLCATSSVGNEQFFGPGTRLTVL.

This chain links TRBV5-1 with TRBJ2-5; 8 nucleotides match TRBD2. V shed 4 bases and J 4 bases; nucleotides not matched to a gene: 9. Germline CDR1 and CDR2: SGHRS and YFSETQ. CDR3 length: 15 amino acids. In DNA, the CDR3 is TGCGCCAGCAGCACCGGGACTAGGGATGTAGAGACCCAGTACTTC. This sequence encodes CASSTGTRDVETQYF.

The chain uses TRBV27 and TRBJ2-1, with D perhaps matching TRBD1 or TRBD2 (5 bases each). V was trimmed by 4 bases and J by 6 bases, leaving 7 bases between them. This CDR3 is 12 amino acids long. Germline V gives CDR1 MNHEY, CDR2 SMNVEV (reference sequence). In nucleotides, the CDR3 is TGTGCCAGCAGTTGGGGGAGCAATGAGCAGTTCTTC. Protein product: CASSWGSNEQFF.

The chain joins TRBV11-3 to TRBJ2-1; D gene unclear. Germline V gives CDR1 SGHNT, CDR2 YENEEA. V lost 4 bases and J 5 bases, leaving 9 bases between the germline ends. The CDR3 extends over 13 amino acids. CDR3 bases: TGTGCCAGCAGCTCCAAGATCCACAATGAGCAGTTCTTC. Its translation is CASSSKIHNEQFF.

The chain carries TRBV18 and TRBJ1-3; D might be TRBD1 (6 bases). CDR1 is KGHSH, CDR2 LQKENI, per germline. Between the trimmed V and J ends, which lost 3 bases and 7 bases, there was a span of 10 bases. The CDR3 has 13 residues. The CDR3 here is CASSPDDRNTIYF. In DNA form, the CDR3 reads TGTGCCAGCTCACCCGACGACAGGAACACCATATATTTT.

The CDR3 nucleotides are TGCGCCAGCAGCCAGGGGCGGCTAGCGCGGAGCTCCTACGAGCAGTACTTC. Translation: CASSQGRLARSSYEQYF. V gene TRBV4-1 combines with J gene TRBJ2-7; perhaps TRBD2 as D (6 bases). The germline CDR1 and CDR2 sequences are MGHRA and YSYEKL. The CDR3 is made up of 17 amino acids. V lost 3 bases to trimming and J lost 0 bases, with 18 bases between them.

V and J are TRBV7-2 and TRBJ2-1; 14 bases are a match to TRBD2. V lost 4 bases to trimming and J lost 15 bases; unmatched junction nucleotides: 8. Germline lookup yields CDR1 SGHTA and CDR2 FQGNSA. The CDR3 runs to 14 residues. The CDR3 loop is CASSWTGLAGAMFF. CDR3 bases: TGTGCCAGCAGCTGGACGGGACTAGCGGGAGCCATGTTCTTC.

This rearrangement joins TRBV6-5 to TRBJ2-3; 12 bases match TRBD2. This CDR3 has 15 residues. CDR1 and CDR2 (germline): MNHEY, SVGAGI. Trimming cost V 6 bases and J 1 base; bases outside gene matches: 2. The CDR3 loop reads CASSGTSGRTDTQYF. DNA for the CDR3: TGTGCCAGCAGCGGGACTAGCGGGCGCACAGATACGCAGTATTTT.

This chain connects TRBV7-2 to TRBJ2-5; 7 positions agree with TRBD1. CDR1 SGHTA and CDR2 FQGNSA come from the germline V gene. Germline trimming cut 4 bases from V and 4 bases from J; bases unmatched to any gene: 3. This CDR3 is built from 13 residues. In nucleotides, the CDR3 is TGTGCCAGCAGCTCTAGGACAGGAGAGACCCAGTACTTC. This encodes CASSSRTGETQYF.

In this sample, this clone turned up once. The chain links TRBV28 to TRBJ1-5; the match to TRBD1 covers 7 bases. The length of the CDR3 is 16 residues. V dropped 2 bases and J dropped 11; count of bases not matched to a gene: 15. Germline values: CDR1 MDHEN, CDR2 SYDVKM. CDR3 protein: CASSLIGTAGYGAQHF. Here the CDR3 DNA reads TGTGCCAGCAGTTTAATAGGGACAGCGGGATACGGGGCCCAGCATTTT.